These 8 T cell receptor beta chains share one sample of origin, sequenced in a study of shared clonotypes between healthy human individuals. Repertoires were generated with immunoSEQ multiplex PCR, while TCRdb's copy carries only in-frame clones and drops some. The repertoire holds some 580,000 clones, with more than 95% as singletons. Terminally differentiated effector memory CD45RA+ cells were excluded from the naive CD8 cells, which were CD45RO-negative and positively selected for CCR7. Source material: naive CD8+ T cells sorted from blood. The receptor set was obtained from a man aged 25-45 years in good health.

The chain couples TRBV5-6 to TRBJ1-3; D unclear. Looked up from germline, CDR1 is SGHDT and CDR2 is YYEEEE. V dropped 10 bases and J dropped 0 bases, with 11 bases sitting between them. This CDR3 region has 13 residues. The CDR3 nucleotides are TGTGCCTCGACTGCGAGCTCTGGAAACACCATATATTTT. Protein sequence: CASTASSGNTIYF.

The V call is TRBV7-9, the J call TRBJ2-3, with D maybe TRBD2 (6 bases). The germline V gene encodes CDR1 SEHNR and CDR2 FQNEAQ (reference sequence). The CDR3 sequence is 14 residues long. Trimming shortened V by 3 bases and J by 6 bases, and 13 bases separated the two germline ends. The CDR3, as DNA: TGTGCCAGCAGCTTTGGAGGGGATCTGGATACGCAGTATTTT. Its translation is CASSFGGDLDTQYF. The whole variable domain, remainder taken from reference TRBV7-9 and TRBJ2-3, is DTGVSQNPRHKITKRGQNVTFRCDPISEHNRLYWYRQTLGQGPEFLTYFQNEAQLEKSRLLSDRFSAERPKGSFSTLEIQRTEQGDSAMYLCASSFGGDLDTQYFGPGTRLTVL.

This clone was seen just once. The CDR3 loop is CASSHTSGATYEQYF. The CDR3 bases are TGTGCCAGCAGCCATACTAGCGGGGCCACCTACGAGCAGTACTTC. This rearrangement joins TRBV7-9 to TRBJ2-7, with 10 bases fitting TRBD2. Germline V CDR1 and CDR2: SEHNR, FQNEAQ (reference sequence). The V gene end was trimmed by 5 bases and the J gene end by 2 bases; junction bases not matched to a gene: 6. This CDR3 has 15 amino acids.

The chain is built from TRBV5-1 and TRBJ2-3; D possibly matches TRBD1 or TRBD2 (5 bases each). This CDR3 has 15 amino acids. Germline CDR1 reads SGHRS; CDR2 reads YFSETQ. The germline V and J ends were trimmed by 2 bases and 3 bases, with 13 bases remaining between them. CDR3 DNA: TGCGCCAGCAGCTTCGGGACCGACCTGACAGATACGCAGTATTTT. Its translation is CASSFGTDLTDTQYF.

The CDR3 region is CSVEGGTSGSYNEQFF. CDR3 nucleotide sequence: TGCAGCGTTGAAGGAGGGACTAGCGGGAGTTACAATGAGCAGTTCTTC. The chain is built from TRBV29-1 and TRBJ2-1; 14 nucleotides match TRBD2. The CDR3 sequence is 16 residues long. Germline CDR1 and CDR2: SQVTM and ANQGSEA. The V gene end was trimmed by 1 base and the J gene end by 4 bases; junction bases not matched to a gene: 3.

In DNA form, the CDR3 reads TGTGCCAGCAGTGTGGGAAGATTAAGTTCGGACTATGGCTACACCTTC. It translates to CASSVGRLSSDYGYTF. The chain employs TRBV2 and TRBJ1-2, with D unresolved. The V gene's germline CDR1 is SNHLY and CDR2 FYNNEI. The CDR3 totals 16 residues. V was shortened by 4 bases and J by 3 bases, with 18 bases between the two germline ends.

This clone was recorded once. This chain links TRBV2 with TRBJ2-5; no reliable D call. Trimming cost V 2 bases and J 5 bases, with 15 bases left between them. Germline loops: CDR1 SNHLY, CDR2 FYNNEI. This CDR3 has 15 amino acids. The CDR3 DNA reads as TGTGCCAGCAGTGAAATCCCGGGTACCGAGGAGACCCAGTACTTC. Translated, it gives CASSEIPGTEETQYF. The full variable domain, rest sourced from reference TRBV2 and TRBJ2-5, is EPEVTQTPSHQVTQMGQEVILRCVPISNHLYFYWYRQILGQKVEFLVSFYNNEISEKSEIFDDQFSVERPDGSNFTLKIRSTKLEDSAMYFCASSEIPGTEETQYFGPGTRLLVL.

In regard to this clone: Other DNA sequences in this specimen translate into the identical CDR3. This chain uses TRBV27 with TRBJ2-4; TRBD1 aligns across 7 bases. With V trimmed by 5 bases and J by 0 bases, 7 bases remained unmatched. The CDR3 runs 16 residues. The germline V gene encodes CDR1 MNHEY and CDR2 SMNVEV (reference sequence). CDR3 in DNA: TGTGCCAGCAGTCTTCGACAGGGCCTAGCCAAAAACATTCAGTACTTC. This codes for CASSLRQGLAKNIQYF.